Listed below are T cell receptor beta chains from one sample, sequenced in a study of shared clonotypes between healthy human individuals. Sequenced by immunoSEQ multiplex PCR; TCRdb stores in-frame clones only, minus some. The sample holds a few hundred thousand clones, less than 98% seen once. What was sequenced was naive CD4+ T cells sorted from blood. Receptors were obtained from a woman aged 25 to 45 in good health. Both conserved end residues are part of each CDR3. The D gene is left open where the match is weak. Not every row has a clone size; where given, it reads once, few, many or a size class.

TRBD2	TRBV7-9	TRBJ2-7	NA	TGTGCCAGCAAACTAGCGGGGGTCGGAGAGCAGTACTTC	CASKLAGVGEQYF
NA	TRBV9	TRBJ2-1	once	TGTGCCAGCAGCAGGGTGGCTAGCATTAGCAATGAGCAGTTCTTC	CASSRVASISNEQFF
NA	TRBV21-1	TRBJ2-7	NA	TGTGCCAGCAGCAAGGGACTAGCGGACTCGAGCTCCTACGAGCAGTACTTC	CASSKGLADSSSYEQYF
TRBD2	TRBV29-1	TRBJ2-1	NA	TGCAGCGTTCAAAGACGACTAGCAGGCAATGAGCAGTTCTTC	CSVQRRLAGNEQFF
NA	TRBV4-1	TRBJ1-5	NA	TGCGCCAGCAGCCATGGATACAGGGGCAATCAGCCCCAGCATTTT	CASSHGYRGNQPQHF
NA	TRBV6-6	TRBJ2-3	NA	TGTGCCAGCAGTTACTCCCCGGGAGAAAGCACAGATACGCAGTATTTT	CASSYSPGESTDTQYF
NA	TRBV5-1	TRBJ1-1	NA	TGCGCCAGCAGCCCCAGCCGTGGGATGGCGAACACTGAAGCTTTCTTT	CASSPSRGMANTEAFF
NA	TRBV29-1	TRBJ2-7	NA	TGCAGCGTTGCAGGGAGGACCGTCTACGAGCAGTACTTC	CSVAGRTVYEQYF
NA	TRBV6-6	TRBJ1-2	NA	TGTGCCAGCAGTTACTCGGCGGTAAATGCCTATGGCTACACCTTC	CASSYSAVNAYGYTF
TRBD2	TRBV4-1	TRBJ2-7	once	TGCGCCAGCAGCCAAGGGAAAGTAGGGACTAGCGGGATCTACGAGCAGTACTTC	CASSQGKVGTSGIYEQYF
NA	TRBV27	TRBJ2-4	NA	TGTGCCAGCAGTCCCCCCCCGGTAGGGCGGTTCGGCATTCAGTACTTC	CASSPPPVGRFGIQYF
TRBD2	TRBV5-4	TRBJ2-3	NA	TGTGCCAGCAGCAAAAGACTAGCGGATGACACAGATACGCAGTATTTT	CASSKRLADDTDTQYF
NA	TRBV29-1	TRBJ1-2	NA	TGCAGCGTTGGAGCTAGTTATGGCTACACCTTC	CSVGASYGYTF
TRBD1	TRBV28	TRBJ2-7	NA	TGTGCCAGCAGTTCCGCCTCGGGACAGGGCCCCTACGAGCAGTACTTC	CASSSASGQGPYEQYF
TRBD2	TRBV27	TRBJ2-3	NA	TGTGCCAGCCGTACTAGCGGGAGGACAGATACGCAGTATTTT	CASRTSGRTDTQYF
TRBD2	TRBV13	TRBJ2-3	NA	TGTGCCACCGCGGGAGGGAGCGCAGATACGCAGTATTTT	CATAGGSADTQYF
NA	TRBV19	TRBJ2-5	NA	TGTGCCAGTAGTATCATCAGCGCAAACCAAGAGACCCAGTACTTC	CASSIISANQETQYF
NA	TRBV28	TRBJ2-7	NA	TGTGCCAGCAGTAGCGTAGGGACCGGGATCCAGTCCAAATACGAGCAGTACTTC	CASSSVGTGIQSKYEQYF
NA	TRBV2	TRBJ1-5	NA	TGTGCCAGCAATCGGCGGGAGAATCAGCCCCAGCATTTT	CASNRRENQPQHF
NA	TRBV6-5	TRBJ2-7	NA	TGTGCCAGCAGACCACCCGGGACCTTATCCTACGAGCAGTACTTC	CASRPPGTLSYEQYF
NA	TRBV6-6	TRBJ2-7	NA	TGTGCCAGCAGTTATCAACAGCTCTACGAGCAGTACTTC	CASSYQQLYEQYF
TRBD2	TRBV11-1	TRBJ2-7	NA	TGTGCCAGCAGCTTAGCCGCTCTAGCGGGAGAGGAAATCTACGAGCAGTACTTC	CASSLAALAGEEIYEQYF
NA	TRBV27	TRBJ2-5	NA	TGTGCCAGCAGTCTAAAACCGGGGAGGACACCGGGGGAGACCCAGTACTTC	CASSLKPGRTPGETQYF
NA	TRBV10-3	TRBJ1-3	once	TGTGCCATCAGTGAGTCCGACCCCTCTGGAAACACCATATATTTT	CAISESDPSGNTIYF
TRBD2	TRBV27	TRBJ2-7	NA	TGTGCCAGCCAGAGACTAGCGGGAGACGAGCAGTACTTC	CASQRLAGDEQYF
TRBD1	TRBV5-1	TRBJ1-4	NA	TGCGCCAGCAGCAGACAGGGTACTAATGAAAAACTGTTTTTT	CASSRQGTNEKLFF
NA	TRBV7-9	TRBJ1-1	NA	TGTGCCAGCAGCTTAGTGCCAGAAAACACTGAAGCTTTCTTT	CASSLVPENTEAFF
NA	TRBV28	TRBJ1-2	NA	TGTGCCAGCAGGGCAACAGGGAAAGCTAACTATGGCTACACCTTC	CASRATGKANYGYTF
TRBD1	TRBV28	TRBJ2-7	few	TGTGCCAGCAGTGGGACAGGGGATTCCTACGAGCAGTACTTC	CASSGTGDSYEQYF
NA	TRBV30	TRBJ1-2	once	TGTGCCTGGAGTGTTTTTAGTGGCTACACCTTC	CAWSVFSGYTF
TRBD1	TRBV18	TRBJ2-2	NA	TGTGCCAGCTCAAGAGAGACAGGGACCCCCAGGCTAGGAATGACCGGGGAGCTGTTTTTT	CASSRETGTPRLGMTGELFF
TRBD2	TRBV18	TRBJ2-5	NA	TGTGCCAGCTCAGCAGAACTAGCGGGAAGCCAAGAGACCCAGTACTTC	CASSAELAGSQETQYF
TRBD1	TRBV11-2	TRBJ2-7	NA	TGTGCCAGCAGCTTAGTCCTGACAGGGGAGGTCGAGCAGTACTTC	CASSLVLTGEVEQYF
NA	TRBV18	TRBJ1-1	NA	TGTGCCAGCTCACCAAGAAGGGACACCCCTCTTTTGAACACTGAAGCTTTCTTT	CASSPRRDTPLLNTEAFF
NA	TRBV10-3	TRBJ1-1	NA	TGTGCCATCAGCCAGGTGCCGAACACTGAAGCTTTCTTT	CAISQVPNTEAFF
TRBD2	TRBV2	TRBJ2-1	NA	TGTGCCAGCAGTGAGAACGGGAGGAGCTCCTACAATGAGCAGTTCTTC	CASSENGRSSYNEQFF
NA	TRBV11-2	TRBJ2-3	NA	TGTGCCAGCAGCTTAGGTCGGATACGCACAGATACGCAGTATTTT	CASSLGRIRTDTQYF
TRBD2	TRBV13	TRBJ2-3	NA	TGTGCCAGCAGCCCAACGGGACTAGTCGGGGGAACGCAGTATTTT	CASSPTGLVGGTQYF
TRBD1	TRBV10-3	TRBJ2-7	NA	TGTGCCATCAGCCCCATTCTGGGGACAGCCTACGAGCAGTACTTC	CAISPILGTAYEQYF
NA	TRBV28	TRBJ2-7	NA	TGTGCCAGCAGCTTCGATTATCGGGGGCGAAGATCCTACGAGCAGTACTTC	CASSFDYRGRRSYEQYF
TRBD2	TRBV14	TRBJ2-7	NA	TGTGCCAGCAGCCAGAGGAGGCCGAGCGGGAGGGTAAGGTCCTACGAGCAGTACTTC	CASSQRRPSGRVRSYEQYF
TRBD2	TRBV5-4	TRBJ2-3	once	TGTGCCAGCAGCTTGCTAGCGGGGGGTATCACAGATACGCAGTATTTT	CASSLLAGGITDTQYF
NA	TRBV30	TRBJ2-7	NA	TGTGCCTGGAGCGACGGGCCCTCTCTGGGGGACGAGCAGTACTTC	CAWSDGPSLGDEQYF
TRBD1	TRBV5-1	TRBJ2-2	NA	TGCGCCAGCAGCCAAGCCGGGACAGGGGGCTACGGGGAGCTGTTTTTT	CASSQAGTGGYGELFF
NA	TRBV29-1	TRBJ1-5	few	TGCAGCGTCGGACATGGCAATCAGCCCCAGCATTTT	CSVGHGNQPQHF
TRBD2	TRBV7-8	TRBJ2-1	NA	TGTGCCAGCAGCTGGGGACTAGCGGGATACAATGAGCAGTTCTTC	CASSWGLAGYNEQFF
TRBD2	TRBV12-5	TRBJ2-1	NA	TGTGCTAGTGGCACGGGACTAGCGGTTTCCTACAATGAGCAGTTCTTC	CASGTGLAVSYNEQFF
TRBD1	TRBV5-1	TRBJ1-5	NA	TGCGCCAGCAGCCCCGGGACAGGGGCCTTAAATCAGCCCCAGCATTTT	CASSPGTGALNQPQHF
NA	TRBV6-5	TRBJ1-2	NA	TGTGCCAGCAGTCGGGACGGTTCTTACTATGGCTACACCTTC	CASSRDGSYYGYTF
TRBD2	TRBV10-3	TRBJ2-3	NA	TGTGCCATCAGTGGATGGGGTAGCGGGAAGACAGATACGCAGTATTTT	CAISGWGSGKTDTQYF
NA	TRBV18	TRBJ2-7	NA	TGTGCCAGCTCACCGCGGCGGGATGAGTACGAGCAGTACTTC	CASSPRRDEYEQYF
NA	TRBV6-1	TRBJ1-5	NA	TGTGCCAGCAGGGTAGCGGGGACGGGAGGGAAACCCCAGCATTTT	CASRVAGTGGKPQHF
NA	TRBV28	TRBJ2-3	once	TGTGCCAGCAGGGACTCCTCCTCGCGGACTCAGACTAGGGATACGCAGTATTTT	CASRDSSSRTQTRDTQYF